This TCR beta chain was sequenced for a study of blood T cell repertoires in COVID-19. Overall study: The United States, Italy and Spain supplied acute and convalescent COVID-19 samples. T cells, B-cell-depleted T cells, or PBMCs supplied cDNA or gDNA.

About this clone itself: In the same sample, other DNA sequences code for this CDR3.

Germline loops: CDR1 SQVTM, CDR2 ANQGSEA. The CDR3 is made up of 14 amino acids. After removal of 6 bases from V and 4 bases from J, the junction contained 7 bases not matched to a gene. Original methodology: By means of reference gene primer amplification, nucleated cell counts were estimated. Clones were sequenced by immunoSEQ multiplex PCR, and TCRdb holds only the in-frame ones, with some missing. The V and J calls and clone size come from that table; D and trimming were worked out from the DNA. This sample carries tens of thousands of clones, 75% to 90% of them seen once, and the ten largest clones take 7% to 9%.

The receptor's source is a woman aged 70-85 years with acute or convalescent COVID-19. This chain connects TRBV29-1 to TRBJ2-1, with 9 positions matching TRBD2. The sample comprised peripheral blood. CDR3 sequence: CSVARLAEYNEQFF. The CDR3 nucleotides are TGCAGCGTCGCCAGACTAGCGGAATACAATGAGCAGTTCTTC.